One sample yielded the 27 T cell receptor beta chains listed below, sequenced in a study of blood T cell repertoires in COVID-19. Here immunoSEQ multiplex PCR was the method, and the copy in TCRdb shows in-frame clones only, minus some. The sample lists 100,000 to 150,000 clones; over 65% were seen once. The specimen sequenced was peripheral blood. The receptor set was obtained from a man aged 55 to 70 with acute or convalescent COVID-19.

This clone was seen just once. The genes are TRBV10-1 and TRBJ2-1, with 10 nucleotides matching TRBD2. Germline V lookup: CDR1 WNHNN, CDR2 SYGVQD (reference sequence). This CDR3 spans 16 amino acids. The J segment lost 5 bases and the V segment lost 3 bases, leaving 7 bases of the junction unmatched. CDR3 region: CASSDLAGGIHNEQFF. In nucleotides, the CDR3 is TGCGCCAGCAGTGACTTAGCGGGAGGTATCCACAATGAGCAGTTCTTC.

Here the CDR3 reads CASSQEGLAENKDEQFF. The CDR3 DNA reads as TGTGCCAGCAGCCAAGAAGGTCTAGCGGAAAACAAGGATGAGCAGTTCTTC. The chain couples TRBV4-2 to TRBJ2-1, with TRBD2 identical over 7 bases. CDR1 is LGHNA, CDR2 YNFKEQ, per germline. This CDR3 contains 17 residues. V was clipped by 0 bases and J by 8 bases; unmatched bases: 13.

CDR3 coding DNA: TGTGCCAGCAGTGCCGGGACTACTGGCACAGATACGCAGTATTTT. Protein: CASSAGTTGTDTQYF. J is TRBJ2-3 and V is TRBV5-4; 7 positions agree with TRBD2. The V and J ends lost 5 bases and 1 base, in that order; junction bases with no gene match: 7. CDR1 and CDR2 from the germline V gene are SGHNT and YYREEE (reference sequence). The CDR3 sequence is 15 residues long.

J is TRBJ2-5 and V is TRBV19, with 12 bases lining up with TRBD1. Germline CDR1 is LNHDA and CDR2 is SQIVND (reference sequence). V trimming: 7 bases; J trimming: 5 bases; junction bases outside the gene matches: 8. There are 15 residues in the CDR3. For the CDR3, the DNA is TGTGCCAGTACCCAGGGACAGGGGGCGAAGGAGACCCAGTACTTC. Its protein product is CASTQGQGAKETQYF. The whole variable domain, remainder taken from reference TRBV19 and TRBJ2-5, is DGGITQSPKYLFRKEGQNVTLSCEQNLNHDAMYWYRQDPGQGLRLIYYSQIVNDFQKGDIAEGYSVSREKKESFPLTVTSAQKNPTAFYLCASTQGQGAKETQYFGPGTRLLVL.

The rearrangement joins TRBV28 to TRBJ1-1; the match to TRBD1 covers 7 bases. This CDR3 is built from 14 residues. With 2 bases clipped from V and 2 bases from J, the junction kept 2 bases outside the gene matches. Germline assignment: CDR1 MDHEN and CDR2 SYDVKM. CDR3 residues: CASSLDRANTEAFF. The CDR3 DNA sequence: TGTGCCAGCAGTTTAGACAGGGCAAACACTGAAGCTTTCTTT.

The J gene is TRBJ1-1, the V gene TRBV5-1; 7 bases are shared with TRBD1. The ends lost 9 bases at V and 4 bases at J; junction bases unmatched: 9. CDR3 size: 13 residues. Looked up from germline, CDR1 is SGHRS and CDR2 is YFSETQ. The CDR3 DNA sequence: TGCGCCACCAGACGACAGGGAGCCACTGAAGCTTTCTTT. It encodes CATRRQGATEAFF.

This clone was observed a handful of times. Here the CDR3 DNA reads TGTGCCATCAGTGAGTCACGCCGGGACACCATCCCCCTTAGCAATCAGCCCCAGCATTTT. Amino acids: CAISESRRDTIPLSNQPQHF. This chain links TRBV10-3 with TRBJ1-5, with D perhaps matching TRBD1 (6 bases). Trimming stripped 0 bases from V and 0 bases from J, with 21 bases between. CDR1 ENHRY and CDR2 SYGVKD come from the germline V gene. The CDR3 runs to 20 residues.

The chain links TRBV28 to TRBJ2-7, with 11 bases that match TRBD2. Unmatched junction bases numbered 7, after V lost 6 bases and J lost 3 bases. The germline CDR1 and CDR2 sequences are MDHEN and SYDVKM. The CDR3 has 15 residues. The CDR3 here is CASSKLAGDLYEQYF. For the CDR3, the DNA is TGTGCCAGCAGCAAACTAGCGGGAGATCTCTACGAGCAGTACTTC.

The V call is TRBV6-6, the J call TRBJ2-7, with D perhaps TRBD2 (5 bases). Germline V gene data show CDR1 as MNHNY and CDR2 as SVGAGI (reference sequence). Trimming pared 5 bases from V and 6 bases from J, leaving 8 bases between. The CDR3 is 11 amino acids. DNA for the CDR3: TGTGCCAGCAGTCTAGAGGGCGAGCAGTACTTC. Amino acid sequence: CASSLEGEQYF.

The count of this clone is one. The chain links TRBV4-1 to TRBJ2-5, with 11 positions matching TRBD1. The CDR3 spans 16 residues. In germline, CDR1 is MGHRA, CDR2 YSYEKL. V dropped 1 base and J dropped 4; count of bases not matched to a gene: 5. The CDR3 sequence: CASSQGRDRGRETQYF. CDR3 sequence (DNA): TGCGCCAGCAGCCAAGGGAGGGACAGGGGGAGAGAGACCCAGTACTTC.

The chain recombines TRBV5-7 with TRBJ2-1, with D tentatively TRBD1 (5 bases). TRBV5-7 is recorded as an ORF, its role being uncertain. The CDR3 loop spans 17 amino acids. The V end lost 1 base, the J end lost 4 bases, and 18 bases lay between the germline ends. CDR3 nucleotide sequence: TGTGCCAGCAGCTTGCGACAGCCGAAAAACGGATACAATGAGCAGTTCTTC. This codes for CASSLRQPKNGYNEQFF.

The chain links TRBV6-5 to TRBJ2-7; a possible D gene is TRBD2 (5 bases). CDR3 size: 13 residues. Germline values: CDR1 MNHEY, CDR2 SVGAGI. V lost 7 bases and J lost 7, with 17 bases in between. CDR3 nucleotides: TGTGCCAGCATCGGCGGATGGGGAGCGGAGCAGTACTTC. Translating it yields CASIGGWGAEQYF.

The CDR3 spells CASSQDPNRDRGQETQYF. DNA for the CDR3: TGTGCCAGCAGCCAAGATCCCAACCGGGACAGGGGACAAGAGACCCAGTACTTC. The chain has TRBV4-2 and TRBJ2-5, with 10 bases that match TRBD1. V gave up 0 bases and J gave up 2 bases; unmatched junction bases: 9. The CDR3 spans 18 residues. Germline CDR1 is LGHNA and CDR2 is YNFKEQ.

This clone was seen only a few times. This sequence joins TRBV15 and TRBJ2-1, with a tentative D call TRBD1 (6 bases). The CDR3 sequence is 17 residues long. V was trimmed by 0 bases and J by 1 base, leaving 13 bases between them. Per the germline V gene, CDR1 is LNHNV and CDR2 is YYDKDF (reference sequence). CDR3 amino acids: CATSRDPDSQSYNEQFF. The CDR3 nucleotides read TGTGCCACCAGCAGAGACCCGGACAGTCAGTCCTACAATGAGCAGTTCTTC.

The rearrangement uses TRBV9 and TRBJ1-4; D call uncertain. There are 14 residues in the CDR3. Between the trimmed V and J ends, which lost 4 bases and 0 bases, there was a span of 7 bases. The V gene's germline CDR1 is SGDLS and CDR2 YYNGEE. DNA of the CDR3: TGTGCCAGCAGCCGCGATGCAACTAATGAAAAACTGTTTTTT. Its translation is CASSRDATNEKLFF.

The gene calls are TRBV7-8 and TRBJ2-5; D is perhaps TRBD2 (7 bases). V was cut by 5 bases and J by 5 bases, with 18 bases left in between. This CDR3 has 15 amino acids. Germline values: CDR1 SGHVS, CDR2 FQNEAQ. As DNA, the CDR3 is TGTGCCAGCAGCCCTTTAAGGGGGGGAGGGGAGACCCAGTACTTC. The encoded protein is CASSPLRGGGETQYF.

This rearrangement joins TRBV2 to TRBJ2-7, with 7 bases lining up with TRBD2. CDR1 is SNHLY and CDR2 is FYNNEI in the germline V gene. This CDR3 contains 15 residues. After removal of 1 base from V and 3 bases from J, the junction contained 6 bases not matched to a gene. Here the CDR3 DNA reads TGTGCCAGCAGTGAAGGTCGGGACTACATCTACGAGCAGTACTTC. Translating gives CASSEGRDYIYEQYF. Together with reference TRBV2 and TRBJ2-7, the CDR3 gives the full variable domain: EPEVTQTPSHQVTQMGQEVILRCVPISNHLYFYWYRQILGQKVEFLVSFYNNEISEKSEIFDDQFSVERPDGSNFTLKIRSTKLEDSAMYFCASSEGRDYIYEQYFGPGTRLTVT.

J is TRBJ2-7 and V is TRBV10-3; possibly TRBD1 for D (6 bases). The ends were cut back, 4 bases at V and 3 bases at J, with 10 bases in the middle. There are 13 residues in the CDR3. Germline assignment: CDR1 ENHRY and CDR2 SYGVKD. CDR3 protein: CAISGQGIYEQYF. The CDR3 DNA follows: TGTGCCATCAGTGGCCAGGGGATCTACGAGCAGTACTTC.

The DNA of the CDR3 is TGTGCCAGCAGTTTCGGGGACTTGCAGGGCACAGATACGCAGTATTTT. It codes for CASSFGDLQGTDTQYF. The chain has TRBV28 and TRBJ2-3; the D gene is possibly TRBD2 (6 bases). The V end was cut by 3 bases, the J end by 1 base, with 14 bases between. CDR3 length: 16 residues. The germline V gene encodes CDR1 MDHEN and CDR2 SYDVKM.

As to this clone: A read error may account for a junction end that differs from germline. The chain carries TRBV28 and TRBJ1-5; no clear D. This CDR3 comprises 16 residues. The germline V gene has CDR1 MDHEN and CDR2 SYDVKM. The CDR3 DNA reads as TGTGCCAGCAGTTTATCGGGAGTGGATGGCAAACAGCCCCAGCATTTT. Translating gives CASSLSGVDGKQPQHF.

The rearrangement uses TRBV9 and TRBJ1-2, with 8 bases that match TRBD1. This CDR3 contains 12 residues. The germline V gene has CDR1 SGDLS and CDR2 YYNGEE. With 3 bases clipped from V and 6 bases from J, the junction kept 1 base outside the gene matches. The CDR3 DNA follows: TGTGCCAGCAGCGCGGGACAGGATGGCTACACCTTC. It specifies CASSAGQDGYTF.

V usage is TRBV27 and J usage is TRBJ1-3; D call uncertain. The CDR3 sequence is 17 residues long. Germline V CDR1 and CDR2: MNHEY, SMNVEV (reference sequence). Trimming took off 4 bases at V and 0 bases at J, with 16 bases between the two ends. CDR3 DNA: TGTGCCAGCAGTTCCAAATCCTCCAGGAACTCTGGAAACACCATATATTTT. Amino acid sequence: CASSSKSSRNSGNTIYF.

This chain joins TRBV9 and TRBJ2-2; D is undetermined. The CDR3 has 14 amino acids. The V end was cut by 3 bases, the J end by 4 bases, with 10 bases between. CDR1 SGDLS and CDR2 YYNGEE come from the germline V gene. The CDR3 region is CASSASTSTGELFF. The CDR3 nucleotides read TGTGCCAGCAGCGCTTCAACTTCCACCGGGGAGCTGTTTTTT.

The chain has TRBV6-5 and TRBJ2-7, with 8 bases matching TRBD1. V dropped 4 bases and J dropped 12; count of bases not matched to a gene: 11. The germline CDR1 and CDR2 sequences are MNHEY and SVGAGI. CDR3 length: 13 amino acids. The CDR3 region is CASSFGDRSRWYF. CDR3 nucleotide sequence: TGTGCCAGCAGTTTTGGGGACAGGTCGAGGTGGTACTTC.

The chain has TRBV28 and TRBJ2-3, with 7 bases aligning to TRBD2. The CDR3 is 14 residues long. Germline loops: CDR1 MDHEN, CDR2 SYDVKM. J lost 4 bases, V lost 3 bases, and 4 bases had no gene match. CDR3 protein: CASSFREDADTQYF. In DNA, the CDR3 is TGTGCCAGCAGTTTCCGGGAGGACGCAGATACGCAGTATTTT.

This clone has a handful of counts. The chain carries TRBV6-2 or TRBV6-3 and TRBJ1-1; 9 nucleotides line up with TRBD1. Trimming took 4 bases from V and 4 from J; bases not matched to a gene: 7. The length of the CDR3 is 15 residues. Germline V CDR1 and CDR2: MNHEY, SVGEGT. This chain's CDR3 is CASSLLTGGGTEAFF. For the CDR3, the DNA is TGTGCCAGCAGTTTACTGACAGGGGGAGGCACTGAAGCTTTCTTT.

The J gene is TRBJ1-1, the V gene TRBV28; D perhaps matches TRBD1 (5 bases). Germline V gives CDR1 MDHEN, CDR2 SYDVKM. The CDR3 contains 14 residues. V was shortened by 5 bases and J by 8 bases, with 18 bases between the two germline ends. The CDR3: CASSPHSGGLEAFF. CDR3 bases: TGTGCCAGCAGTCCCCACAGCGGGGGTTTAGAAGCTTTCTTT.